This T cell receptor beta chain was recorded in a study of cytomegalovirus exposure and HLA in healthy donors. Whole-study findings and limits: TCR beta V- and J-gene trimming, according to a later analysis, was linked to a missense DCLRE1C variant. Per published accounts, TCR beta sequences correctly predicted the HLA-A and HLA-B alleles of most subjects. TCR beta V segments were, for the most part, productive about 87% or about 30% of the time in an earlier analysis.

13 Jbeta primers and 60 Vbeta primers were used for the PCR. Assay used: immunoSEQ multiplex PCR; TCRdb lists only in-frame clones, some missing. This sample has 170,000 or so clones, with approximately 80% found just once. In regard to this clone: Its antigen remains unknown.

The specimen was PBMCs. This TCR was recovered from a young man in good health and CMV-seropositive.

The CDR3 DNA sequence: TGTGCCAGCAGCACTACTCCGGGAGTGGGTAACTATGGCTACACCTTC. As protein: CASSTTPGVGNYGYTF. This chain connects TRBV5-8 to TRBJ1-2; no firm D call. V lost 4 bases, J lost 1 base, and 17 bases lay in between. This CDR3 region has 16 residues. Germline V lookup: CDR1 SGHTS, CDR2 YDEGEE.